This T cell receptor beta chain was profiled in a study of blood T cell repertoires in COVID-19. The overall study: From the United States, Italy and Spain came samples of acute and convalescent COVID-19. Sample material is recorded as cDNA or gDNA derived from T cells, B-cell-depleted T cells, or PBMCs.

In the original analysis: Reference gene primers were amplified, and this amplification served to estimate nucleated cell counts. Sequencing was performed with immunoSEQ multiplex PCR; in TCRdb, only in-frame clones are kept and a portion is missing. Clone size and the V and J calls come from that table; the DNA yielded D and trimming. The sample has 70,000 to 95,000 clones; approximately 88% are singletons. Trimming stripped 4 bases from V and 1 base from J, with 16 bases between. Looked up from germline, CDR1 is SGHTA and CDR2 is FQGNSA. The CDR3 contains 16 residues. The chain uses TRBV7-2 and TRBJ1-1, with a weak D call TRBD1 (5 bases). Sequencing was performed on peripheral blood. This TCR came from a man between 45 and 60 years old with active COVID-19. CDR3 sequence (DNA): TGTGCCAGCAGCTCCTTTCCTAGGGGTAAGAACACTGAAGCTTTCTTT. This codes for CASSSFPRGKNTEAFF.